This T cell receptor beta chain was profiled in a study of beta chain features in type 1 diabetes. Overall study findings and caveats: Short templates might get an advantage during PCR, and this would be equal in patients and controls. The study found that naive, central memory and Treg TCRB repertoires appeared more similar in patients than in healthy donors.

What was sequenced were expressed TCRB transcripts, since all of the isolated RNA had been reverse transcribed. Regulatory, naive and central memory T cell samples averaged roughly 3.8 million reads. Clones were read by immunoSEQ multiplex PCR, and TCRdb kept only the in-frame ones, dropping some. Of 900,000 or so clones listed, roughly a sixth were seen once; the top ten hold about 0.02%. The V gene lost 2 bases and the J gene lost 7 bases, with 11 bases spanning the gap. The CDR3 consists of 13 residues. The germline V gene has CDR1 SGHTA and CDR2 FQGTGA. Stem cell-like memory, regulatory, central memory and naive CD4+ cells were sorted via CD45RO/CCR7/CD25/CD127/CD95/CD27. This clone was picked up a small number of times. Its antigen remains unknown.

The specimen sequenced was naive CD4+ T cells from blood. The receptor's source is a woman younger than 35 in good health. V gene TRBV7-3 combines with J gene TRBJ2-5; tentative D call: TRBD2 (5 bases). The CDR3 here is CASSLVPGGTQYF. The CDR3 DNA follows: TGTGCCAGCAGCTTAGTTCCAGGAGGGACCCAGTACTTC.